These 17 T cell receptor beta chains were all obtained from the same sample, sequenced in a study of STAT5B mutations in CD4+ large granular lymphocyte leukemia. The method was immunoSEQ multiplex PCR; TCRdb's version includes in-frame clones alone and lacks a portion of them. Among about 8,400 clones listed, about 90% were seen once. The specimen sequenced was PBMCs. The receptor set was obtained from a woman in her sixties or seventies with CD4+ T-cell large granular lymphocyte leukemia.

V is TRBV11-2 and J is TRBJ1-2; TRBD1 matches at 7 bases. The CDR3 runs to 17 residues. J lost 0 bases, V lost 0 bases, and 7 bases had no gene match. Germline assignment: CDR1 SGHAT and CDR2 FQNNGV. Here the CDR3 DNA reads TGTGCCAGCAGCTTAGATGGACGACAGGGAGCTAACTATGGCTACACCTTC. As protein: CASSLDGRQGANYGYTF.

CDR3 region: CASSLYRNTGELFF. Written as DNA, the CDR3 is TGTGCCAGCAGTTTATACAGGAACACCGGGGAGCTGTTTTTT. This rearrangement joins TRBV27 to TRBJ2-2; D remains unclear. Germline-derived CDR1 and CDR2 are MNHEY and SMNVEV (reference sequence). Trimming shortened V by 1 base and J by 1 base, and 4 bases separated the two germline ends. The CDR3 totals 14 residues.

The rearrangement joins TRBV19 to TRBJ2-3; D perhaps matches TRBD1 (5 bases). Looked up from germline, CDR1 is LNHDA and CDR2 is SQIVND (reference sequence). This CDR3 is built from 16 residues. The V gene lost 7 bases and the J gene lost 0 bases, with 17 bases spanning the gap. For the CDR3, the DNA is TGTGCCAGTAAGGGGAATCACCACCTTAGCACAGATACGCAGTATTTT. Its protein product is CASKGNHHLSTDTQYF.

This clone showed up just a few times. This sequence joins TRBV7-2 and TRBJ2-2; 10 bases line up with TRBD2. V lost 5 bases to trimming and J lost 5 bases; unmatched junction nucleotides: 8. In germline, CDR1 is SGHTA, CDR2 FQGNSA. CDR3 length: 16 residues. The chain's CDR3 is CASSPRTSGLTGELFF. DNA for the CDR3: TGTGCCAGCAGCCCCCGGACTAGCGGACTTACCGGGGAGCTGTTTTTT.

The chain employs TRBV6-1 and TRBJ1-2; 8 nucleotides line up with TRBD1. Germline values: CDR1 MNHNS, CDR2 SASEGT. Trimming at V came to 1 base and at J to 8 bases, leaving 9 bases not matched to a gene. The length of the CDR3 is 15 residues. The CDR3 protein is CASSEEDRTGIGYTF. CDR3 coding DNA: TGTGCCAGCAGTGAAGAAGATCGGACAGGGATCGGCTACACCTTC.

The rearrangement uses TRBV18 and TRBJ1-4; D is ambiguous. V shed 4 bases and J shed 4 bases, with 16 bases lying between them. The CDR3 has 16 residues. Germline V gene data show CDR1 as KGHSH and CDR2 as LQKENI. CDR3: CASSLSPRTGNEKLFF. CDR3 sequence (DNA): TGTGCCAGCTCACTCTCCCCCCGGACTGGTAATGAAAAACTGTTTTTT. Together with reference TRBV18 and TRBJ1-4, the CDR3 gives the full variable domain: NAGVMQNPRHLVRRRGQEARLRCSPMKGHSHVYWYRQLPEEGLKFMVYLQKENIIDESGMPKERFSAEFPKEGPSILRIQQVVRGDSAAYFCASSLSPRTGNEKLFFGSGTQLSVL.

In this sample, this clone turned up a few times. The chain joins TRBV6-1 to TRBJ1-2, with 7 bases fitting TRBD1. This CDR3 has 15 amino acids. Germline V CDR1 and CDR2: MNHNS, SASEGT. J gave up 5 bases and V 1 base, and 7 bases lay outside the gene matches. CDR3 in amino acids: CASSEGQQGTYGYTF. CDR3 sequence (DNA): TGTGCCAGCAGTGAAGGCCAACAGGGGACGTATGGCTACACCTTC.

The chain carries TRBV4-3 and TRBJ2-7, with a possible D match to TRBD2 (5 bases). Germline CDR1 is LGHNA and CDR2 is YSLEER. The CDR3 loop spans 15 amino acids. V was cut by 1 base and J by 3 bases, with 13 bases left in between. The CDR3 DNA reads TGCGCCAGCAGCCAAGGGAGGTTAGTGCTCTACGAGCAGTACTTC. Amino acid sequence: CASSQGRLVLYEQYF.

This chain connects TRBV13 to TRBJ1-4; D possibly corresponds to TRBD1 (5 bases). The CDR3 covers 14 residues. V was shortened by 5 bases and J by 5 bases, with 12 bases between the two germline ends. Germline V lookup: CDR1 PRHDT, CDR2 FYEKMQ (reference sequence). The CDR3 nucleotides are TGTGCCAGCAGCCCCGGGACCGTGAATGAAAAACTGTTTTTT. Protein product: CASSPGTVNEKLFF.

The chain employs TRBV7-2 and TRBJ2-1; TRBD2 is a possible D gene (5 bases). This CDR3 has 12 amino acids. V dropped 3 bases and J dropped 7 bases, with 7 bases sitting between them. CDR1 SGHTA and CDR2 FQGNSA come from the germline V gene. The CDR3 protein is CASSLRDNEQFF. DNA of the CDR3: TGTGCCAGCAGCTTGAGGGATAATGAGCAGTTCTTC. The entire variable domain, with the rest obtained from reference TRBV7-2 and TRBJ2-1, is as follows: GAGVSQSPSNKVTEKGKDVELRCDPISGHTALYWYRQSLGQGLEFLIYFQGNSAPDKSGLPSDRFSAERTGGSVSTLTIQRTQQEDSAVYLCASSLRDNEQFFGPGTRLTVL.

The gene calls are TRBV28 and TRBJ1-3; D perhaps matches TRBD1 (5 bases). This CDR3 has 16 residues. Germline lookup yields CDR1 MDHEN and CDR2 SYDVKM. V was shortened by 5 bases and J by 0 bases, with 14 bases between the two germline ends. CDR3 region: CASSDSGTYSGNTIYF. The DNA of the CDR3 is TGTGCCAGCAGTGACTCCGGGACTTACTCTGGAAACACCATATATTTT.

This rearrangement joins TRBV14 to TRBJ2-5; TRBD1 agrees at 7 bases. In germline, CDR1 is SGHDN, CDR2 FVKESK. The CDR3 is made up of 16 amino acids. V gave up 4 bases and J gave up 4 bases; unmatched junction bases: 12. The DNA for the CDR3 is TGTGCCAGCAGCCTCGCGGCAGGGGGAAAAAGAGAGACCCAGTACTTC. It specifies CASSLAAGGKRETQYF.

The chain recombines TRBV6-5 with TRBJ2-5; D perhaps matches TRBD1 (6 bases). The J call may be wrong; the DNA end is better matched by TRBJ2-7. There are 15 residues in the CDR3. Per the germline V gene, CDR1 is MNHEY and CDR2 is SVGAGI. The CDR3 reads CASSYFPGVNYEQYF. Written as DNA, the CDR3 is TGTGCCAGCAGTTACTTTCCAGGGGTGAACTACGAGCAGTACTTC.

This clone was found once. The chain recombines TRBV11-3 with TRBJ2-3, with D possibly being TRBD1 (6 bases). CDR1 SGHNT and CDR2 YENEEA come from the germline V gene. The CDR3 totals 20 residues. V was clipped by 5 bases and J by 2 bases, with 29 bases between them. The CDR3 protein is CASSPRNRPGQGYVTDTQYF. Written as DNA, the CDR3 is TGTGCCAGCAGCCCGCGAAACCGGCCGGGGCAGGGGTATGTCACAGATACGCAGTATTTT.

The chain combines TRBV4-3 with TRBJ2-7; D gene unclear. With 3 bases removed from V and 1 base from J, the gap between germline ends came to 7 bases. The length of the CDR3 is 13 residues. Germline-derived CDR1 and CDR2 are LGHNA and YSLEER. CDR3 bases: TGCGCCAGCAGCCAGGTACAGTCCTACGAGCAGTACTTC. Translating it yields CASSQVQSYEQYF.

This clone showed up just once. The chain has TRBV5-4 and TRBJ1-4; D perhaps matches TRBD1 (6 bases). This CDR3 comprises 16 residues. V gave up 4 bases and J gave up 0 bases, with 13 bases separating them. Germline assignment: CDR1 SGHNT and CDR2 YYREEE (reference sequence). This CDR3 is CASSVGTPATNEKLFF. The CDR3 bases are TGTGCCAGCAGCGTTGGGACACCCGCAACTAATGAAAAACTGTTTTTT.

This chain links TRBV25-1 with TRBJ2-1, with D perhaps matching TRBD2 (5 bases). The ends were cut back, 0 bases at V and 3 bases at J, with 9 bases in the middle. The length of the CDR3 is 15 residues. The V gene's germline CDR1 is MGHDK and CDR2 SYGVNS. CDR3 residues: CASSEYPGIYNEQFF. For the CDR3, the DNA is TGTGCCAGCAGTGAATATCCGGGGATCTACAATGAGCAGTTCTTC.